A single sample is the source of the 3 T cell receptor beta chains below, sequenced in a study of blood T cell repertoires in COVID-19. This table comes from immunoSEQ multiplex PCR, and its TCRdb copy is limited to in-frame clones, with some not included. The sample has 250,000 to 350,000 clones; 86% are singletons. Sequenced sample: peripheral blood. These receptors came from a woman aged 45-60 years with acute or convalescent COVID-19.

The rearrangement joins TRBV24-1 to TRBJ1-2; D call uncertain. Germline CDR1 is KGHDR and CDR2 is SFDVKD. V dropped 0 bases and J dropped 2 bases, with 6 bases sitting between them. The length of the CDR3 is 14 residues. The CDR3 loop is CATSDLAQNYGYTF. The CDR3 DNA is TGTGCCACCAGTGATTTGGCACAAAACTATGGCTACACCTTC.

The chain combines TRBV5-4 with TRBJ2-3; D is perhaps TRBD2 (5 bases). Trimming left V 4 bases short and J 4 bases short, with 16 bases between. Germline V gives CDR1 SGHNT, CDR2 YYREEE (reference sequence). The CDR3 loop spans 15 amino acids. The CDR3 region is CASSPNSGGSDTQYF. As DNA, the CDR3 is TGTGCCAGCAGCCCCAACTCGGGCGGGTCAGATACGCAGTATTTT.

This chain connects TRBV29-1 to TRBJ2-7; 11 bases fit TRBD1. The CDR3 length is 12 residues. Germline loops: CDR1 SQVTM, CDR2 ANQGSEA. V dropped 7 bases and J dropped 7; count of bases not matched to a gene: 6. The CDR3 bases are TGCAGCGGAGGGACAGGGGGACTTGAGCAGTACTTC. This gives the protein CSGGTGGLEQYF.